The rows below give T cell receptor beta chains drawn from one sample of a study of blood T cell repertoires in COVID-19. The data were produced by immunoSEQ multiplex PCR, yet TCRdb's version contains in-frame clones alone and is incomplete. The repertoire holds 200,000 to 250,000 clones, with approximately 84% as singletons. Sequencing was done on a sample of peripheral blood. These receptors were taken from a man in his fifties who had recovered from COVID-19. Each CDR3 is given without its conserved first and last residue. Each record gives: V gene, D gene, CDR3 protein. D genes are given only for firm matches.

v_call: TRBV29-1
d_call: TRBD2
cdr3_aa: SVPKGRGAKSETQY

v_call: TRBV2
d_call: -
cdr3_aa: ATRQVLDQPQH

v_call: TRBV10-3
d_call: TRBD2
cdr3_aa: AISEADSGRVQY

v_call: TRBV29-1
d_call: TRBD1
cdr3_aa: SVDGDRGTYEQY

v_call: TRBV5-1
d_call: TRBD1
cdr3_aa: ASSLAGTGVRSGELF

v_call: TRBV27
d_call: -
cdr3_aa: ASSQGLLSTDTQY

v_call: TRBV28
d_call: TRBD1
cdr3_aa: ASRPWSGQGMNEQF

v_call: TRBV9
d_call: TRBD2
cdr3_aa: ASSVGGTSVAYEQY

v_call: TRBV5-1
d_call: -
cdr3_aa: ASRQQGLETQY

v_call: TRBV27
d_call: -
cdr3_aa: ASSFRVGMSSYNSPLH

v_call: TRBV3-1/TRBV3-2
d_call: TRBD1
cdr3_aa: ASSPQARQGAGDTQY

v_call: TRBV19
d_call: TRBD2
cdr3_aa: ASSMLAGGTDTQY

v_call: TRBV27
d_call: -
cdr3_aa: ASSKSDSNQPQH

v_call: TRBV19
d_call: TRBD1
cdr3_aa: ASTMGQGWPLDGYT

v_call: TRBV6-5
d_call: TRBD1
cdr3_aa: ASSTGTGQREQY

v_call: TRBV27
d_call: TRBD2
cdr3_aa: ASIGSPGLAVNHEQY

v_call: TRBV12-3/TRBV12-4
d_call: TRBD1
cdr3_aa: ASSLKQGAGAF